This T cell receptor beta chain came from a study of PD-1 blockade in classical Hodgkin lymphoma. The protocol was immunoSEQ multiplex PCR, while the TCRdb copy is restricted to in-frame clones and leaves out a portion. The table includes tens of thousands of clones, approximately 80% detected once. Every patient was affected by relapse after autologous stem cell transplantation, while exposure to brentuximab vedotin was not uniform. Study-wide findings and caveats: According to reports, newly diagnosed patients had lower baseline TCR diversity than healthy donors, and relapsed/refractory patients had lower baseline TCR diversity still. Nothing has yet pinned down what causes the repertoire differences, possibly disease activity or prior therapy.

On this clone: Its specificity is unknown.

The sequence derives from a human donor with classical Hodgkin lymphoma. The material sequenced was peripheral blood mononuclear cells (PBMCs), taken at baseline.

The CDR3 DNA is TGTGCCAGCAGCCCAGGGCGGGGGTCCCGAGAGACCCAGTACTTC. This codes for CASSPGRGSRETQYF. The chain joins TRBV13 to TRBJ2-5; 7 positions match TRBD2. Germline CDR1 and CDR2: PRHDT and FYEKMQ (reference sequence). The CDR3 runs 15 residues. Trimming at V came to 5 bases and at J to 4 bases, leaving 10 bases not matched to a gene.